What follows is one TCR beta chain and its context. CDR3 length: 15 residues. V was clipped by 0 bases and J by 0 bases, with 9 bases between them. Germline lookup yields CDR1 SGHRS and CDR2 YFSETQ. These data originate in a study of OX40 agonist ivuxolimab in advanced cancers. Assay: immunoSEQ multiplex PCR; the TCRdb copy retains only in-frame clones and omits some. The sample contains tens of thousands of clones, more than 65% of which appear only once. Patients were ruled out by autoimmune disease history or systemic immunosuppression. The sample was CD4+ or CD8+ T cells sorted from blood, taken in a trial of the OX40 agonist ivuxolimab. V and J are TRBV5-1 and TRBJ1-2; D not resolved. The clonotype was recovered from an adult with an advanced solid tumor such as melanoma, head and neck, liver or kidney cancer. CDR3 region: CASSLEGRPNYGYTF. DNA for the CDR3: TGCGCCAGCAGCTTGGAGGGCAGACCTAACTATGGCTACACCTTC.